Following are 23 T cell receptor beta chains from one sample sequenced in a study of CXCR3-negative and CXCR3-positive naive CD8 T cells. Study-wide findings and caveats: Comparison of naive cells showed more hydrophobic TRB CDR3s in CXCR3-positive than in CXCR3-negative naive cells.

No antigen is known for these receptors. UMI-labeled 5' RACE yielded the TRB cDNA libraries. Reanalyzing the 5' RACE reads, TCRdb keeps one entry per CDR3 protein, without DNA. This sample's clone table lists almost 6,000 distinct CDR3 sequences. The sequenced sample consisted of naive CXCR3+ CD8+ T cells from blood. Subset meaning: CD45RO-CCR7+CD27+CD95- naive CD8+ T cells expressing CXCR3 (TNR3+). These TCRs come from a human donor in good health. Some clones in this sample may be carry-over from other donors' samples.

Considering frequency, this clonotype is medium-sized. V and J are TRBV20-1 and TRBJ2-3; TCRdb calls TRBD1, which cannot be checked without DNA. Per the germline V gene, CDR1 is DFQATT and CDR2 is SNEGSKA (reference sequence). This CDR3 is 17 amino acids long. The CDR3: CSARDFSGGDDTDTQYF.

This chain uses TRBV6-5 with TRBJ2-7; TCRdb outputs TRBD1, but without DNA this stays unchecked. The CDR3 has 14 amino acids. Germline CDR1 is MNHEY and CDR2 is SVGAGI. The CDR3 is CASSSPGQVYEQYF.

Measured by frequency, this clonotype is medium-sized (0.01 to 0.1%). This chain joins TRBV7-9 and TRBJ1-1. Germline V gene sequence: CDR1 SEHNR, CDR2 FQNEAQ (reference sequence). The CDR3 extends over 14 amino acids. This chain's CDR3 is CAGNSGEVNTEAFF.

According to its frequency, this clonotype is medium-sized. The rearrangement uses TRBV5-1 and TRBJ2-1; TCRdb calls TRBD2, which cannot be checked without DNA. Germline CDR1 and CDR2: SGHRS and YFSETQ. The length of the CDR3 is 14 residues. This CDR3 is CASSTGLAEDEQFF.

This clonotype is labeled medium-sized based on frequency. The genes are TRBV9 and TRBJ2-4; the D gene TCRdb calls, TRBD2, cannot be checked with no DNA. The CDR3 covers 17 residues. Germline V gene data show CDR1 as SGDLS and CDR2 as YYNGEE. This CDR3 is CASSVVSSGRAKNIQYF.

This clonotype is called medium-sized based on its frequency. The chain combines TRBV9 with TRBJ1-2. The CDR3 is 12 residues long. Germline CDR1 reads SGDLS; CDR2 reads YYNGEE. The CDR3 reads CASTSRVAGYTF.

The rearrangement joins TRBV20-1 to TRBJ1-2; TCRdb proposes TRBD1, but this gene call is untestable without DNA. The CDR3 has 12 residues. Germline assignment: CDR1 DFQATT and CDR2 SNEGSKA (reference sequence). The CDR3 loop reads CSARDRGYGYTF.

The rearrangement joins TRBV29-1 to TRBJ1-2. CDR3 length: 13 amino acids. The V gene's germline CDR1 is SQVTM and CDR2 ANQGSEA. The CDR3 loop is CSVEDSTLYGYTF.

This rearrangement joins TRBV5-4 to TRBJ2-1; TCRdb gives TRBD2 as the D gene, but with no DNA this cannot be confirmed. Germline CDR1 SGHNT, CDR2 YYREEE (reference sequence). The CDR3 consists of 15 residues. Here the CDR3 reads CASSFATSGGDEQFF.

The genes are TRBV27 and TRBJ2-1; TCRdb outputs TRBD1, but without DNA this stays unchecked. CDR3 length: 14 amino acids. The V gene's germline CDR1 is MNHEY and CDR2 SMNVEV (reference sequence). This CDR3 reads CASSLRGAYNEQFF.

Frequency places this clonotype as medium-sized (0.01 to 0.1%). The rearrangement uses TRBV29-1 and TRBJ2-7; no DNA is available, so the TRBD1 call from TCRdb remains unchecked. The CDR3 length is 14 residues. Germline CDR1 SQVTM, CDR2 ANQGSEA. This CDR3 reads CSVNSGQGTYEQYF.

This clonotype is classed as medium-sized by frequency. The genes are TRBV7-8 and TRBJ2-7; TCRdb's D gene call, TRBD1, goes unchecked for lack of DNA. This CDR3 region has 15 residues. CDR1 is SGHVS and CDR2 is FQNEAQ in the germline V gene. CDR3: CASSLEMTDSYEQYF.

The rearrangement uses TRBV27 and TRBJ1-1; TCRdb calls TRBD1, which cannot be checked without DNA. This CDR3 has 12 amino acids. The germline gives CDR1 MNHEY, CDR2 SMNVEV (reference sequence). The CDR3 here is CASSHGPGEAFF.

V gene TRBV5-1 combines with J gene TRBJ2-1; TCRdb names TRBD2, which stays unverified in the absence of DNA. The CDR3 sequence is 16 residues long. Per the germline V gene, CDR1 is SGHRS and CDR2 is YFSETQ. This CDR3 reads CASRSPAGGSYNEQFF.

This clonotype is labeled medium-sized based on frequency. The chain couples TRBV29-1 to TRBJ1-1. The CDR3 totals 11 residues. Germline CDR1 reads SQVTM; CDR2 reads ANQGSEA. CDR3 in amino acids: CSVGIATEAFF. The variable domain in full, completed from reference TRBV29-1 and TRBJ1-1, reads SAVISQKPSRDICQRGTSLTIQCQVDSQVTMMFWYRQQPGQSLTLIATANQGSEATYESGFVIDKFPISRPNLTFSTLTVSNMSPEDSSIYLCSVGIATEAFFGQGTRLTVV.

The rearrangement links TRBV12-3 or TRBV12-4 to TRBJ2-1. The CDR3 spans 13 residues. This CDR3 reads CASGANSYNEQFF.

Its frequency marks this clonotype as medium-sized (0.01 to 0.1%). The rearrangement uses TRBV3-1 and TRBJ1-2; TCRdb indicates TRBD1, and absent DNA this call remains unverified. CDR1 is LGHDT and CDR2 is YNNKEL in the germline V gene (reference sequence). This CDR3 has 15 amino acids. The CDR3 is CASSQDIQGNYGYTF. Using reference TRBV3-1 and TRBJ1-2 for the parts outside the CDR3, the full variable domain is DTAVSQTPKYLVTQMGNDKSIKCEQNLGHDTMYWYKQDSKKFLKIMFSYNNKELIINETVPNRFSPKSPDKAHLNLHINSLELGDSAVYFCASSQDIQGNYGYTFGSGTRLTVV.

This clonotype is deemed medium-sized by its frequency. The chain uses TRBV29-1 and TRBJ2-3; there is no DNA to check the TCRdb D call of TRBD1. This CDR3 spans 18 amino acids. CDR1 is SQVTM, CDR2 ANQGSEA, per germline. The CDR3: CSVEARNPLSAGRDTQYF.

Judged by frequency, this clonotype is medium-sized. This chain joins TRBV5-1 and TRBJ1-1. The CDR3 totals 16 residues. In germline, CDR1 is SGHRS, CDR2 YFSETQ. Here the CDR3 reads CASSLDWAGSSTEAFF.

The chain links TRBV29-1 to TRBJ1-3; lacking DNA, the TRBD1 call made by TCRdb goes unchecked. This CDR3 is built from 16 residues. The germline V gene has CDR1 SQVTM and CDR2 ANQGSEA. This chain's CDR3 is CSVLSGGPTSGNTIYF.

This clonotype registers medium-sized by frequency. CDR3 loop: CASSPEGTTTYNEQFF. The chain uses TRBV5-1 and TRBJ2-1; TCRdb designates TRBD2, a call that cannot be tested without DNA. CDR1 is SGHRS and CDR2 is YFSETQ in the germline V gene. The CDR3 extends over 16 amino acids.

This clonotype is labeled medium-sized based on frequency. The chain uses TRBV4-3 and TRBJ2-5; TCRdb picks TRBD2, but there is no DNA to check that call. CDR1 and CDR2 from the germline V gene are LGHNA and YSLEER. The CDR3 totals 17 residues. This CDR3 reads CASSQSSGSWEKETQYF.

Measured by frequency, this clonotype is medium-sized. The chain carries TRBV7-2 and TRBJ1-5; the TCRdb call, TRBD1, lacks DNA for checking. The CDR3 sequence is 14 residues long. CDR1 SGHTA and CDR2 FQGNSA come from the germline V gene. CDR3 amino acids: CASSFPDSNQPQHF.